This TCR beta chain was profiled in a study of CD8 T cells in Susac syndrome. The RNA, about 0.5 to 1 ug, was put through reverse transcription using random hexamers. Multiplex PCR with immunoSEQ amplified the TCR beta CDR3 across 54 Vbeta and 13 Jbeta. One entry per CDR3 protein results from TCRdb running MiXCR on the immunoSEQ multiplex PCR reads. The sample lists under 85,000 distinct CDR3 sequences; roughly 94% were seen once. Losses at the gene ends were 6 bases for V and 5 bases for J; bases not matched to a gene: 2. The CDR3 loop spans 12 amino acids. Germline loops: CDR1 MDHEN, CDR2 SYDVKM. Findings and limits, study-wide: The study conceded that its TCR sequencing and HLA analysis involved relatively few individuals.

Sequencing of TCR beta was carried out in blood CD8+ and CD4+ T cells. Purification of the CD8+ and CD4+ T cells relied on negative isolation, and TEMRA cells underwent FACS enrichment. Only one count was recorded for this clonotype. Antigen: not known. The source is a human donor with multiple sclerosis. Material: CD8+ T cells from PBMCs. This chain links TRBV28 with TRBJ1-1, with TRBD1 matching 8 bases. The CDR3 DNA reads as TGTGCCAGCAGGGACAGGGAAACTGAAGCTTTCTTT. Protein product: CASRDRETEAFF.